The next 27 T cell receptor beta chains were all read from a single sample in a study of human T cells and chemical hapten exposure. TCRdb re-called the RACE reads with MiXCR, one entry per CDR3 protein. The sample lists about 40,000 distinct CDR3 sequences, approximately 3.4% occurring once. Time point given: patch test 2, 6 weeks after DPC sensitization. Stated treatment: therapeutic diphenylcyclopropenone sensitization with weekly scalp DPC. Sequenced here: whole blood, sampled in connection with sensitization to the hapten diphenylcyclopropenone (DPC). Receptors originate from a man aged 40-50 years with alopecia areata. Some clones in this sample may be carry-over from other donors' samples.

This clonotype occurred many times. The V and J genes are TRBV6-2 or TRBV6-3 and TRBJ2-1, with 10 bases identical to TRBD2. The CDR3 has 17 residues. J was trimmed by 6 bases and V by 5 bases; bases with no gene match: 13. The germline gives CDR1 MNHEY, CDR2 SVGEGT. CDR3 in DNA: TGTGCCAGCAGTACTAGCGGGATAAGTGGCACCATCAATGAGCAGTTCTTC. Translated, it gives CASSTSGISGTINEQFF.

In this sample, this clonotype turned up many times. The gene calls are TRBV28 and TRBJ1-2; 9 nucleotides agree with TRBD1. V was pared by 5 bases and J by 1 base, with 8 bases of the junction left unmatched. This CDR3 is built from 16 residues. Germline values: CDR1 MDHEN, CDR2 SYDVKM. In DNA, the CDR3 is TGTGCCAGCAGTGTTGCCGGGACAGGGAATAACTATGGCTACACCTTC. Amino acid sequence: CASSVAGTGNNYGYTF.

In this sample, this clonotype turned up a few times. The chain recombines TRBV18 with TRBJ2-6; 9 bases match TRBD1. Germline CDR1 is KGHSH and CDR2 is LQKENI. The CDR3 length is 18 residues. Trimming cost V 4 bases and J 0 bases; bases outside gene matches: 7. The CDR3 sequence: CASSRTGVTHSGANVLTF. Written as DNA, the CDR3 is TGTGCCAGCTCACGGACAGGGGTCACCCACTCTGGGGCCAACGTCCTGACTTTC.

In this sample, this clonotype turned up a few times. V and J are TRBV3-1 and TRBJ2-1, with 10 bases fitting TRBD2. J gave up 7 bases and V 4 bases, and 10 bases lay outside the gene matches. The V gene's germline CDR1 is LGHDT and CDR2 YNNKEL (reference sequence). This CDR3 comprises 16 residues. In DNA, the CDR3 is TGTGCCAGCAGCCTCCTAAGCGGGAGGGCTACGAATGAGCAGTTCTTC. Its protein product is CASSLLSGRATNEQFF.

The rearrangement joins TRBV20-1 to TRBJ1-6, with D maybe TRBD1 (5 bases). This CDR3 has 15 amino acids. CDR1 and CDR2 from the germline V gene are DFQATT and SNEGSKA (reference sequence). Trimming cost V 1 base and J 9 bases, with 16 bases left between them. The CDR3 DNA follows: TGCAGTGCTAGAGTGAGGGGTCGTAGCGGTTCACCCCTCCACTTT. It translates to CSARVRGRSGSPLHF.

This clonotype was counted many times. The chain combines TRBV30 with TRBJ1-3, with a possible D match to TRBD1 (6 bases). The germline V gene encodes CDR1 GTSNPN and CDR2 SVGIG (reference sequence). The V end lost 3 bases, the J end lost 0 bases, and 12 bases lay between the germline ends. There are 15 residues in the CDR3. The CDR3 DNA is TGTGCCTGGAGAGGACAGCTGAGCTCTGGAAACACCATATATTTT. Translated: CAWRGQLSSGNTIYF.

The chain has TRBV10-3 and TRBJ1-1; TRBD1 aligns across 10 bases. CDR3 length: 15 amino acids. V gave up 0 bases and J gave up 8 bases; unmatched junction bases: 6. Per the germline V gene, CDR1 is ENHRY and CDR2 is SYGVKD. Here the CDR3 reads CAISESRQGATEAFF. CDR3 sequence (DNA): TGTGCCATCAGTGAGTCGAGACAGGGGGCAACGGAAGCTTTCTTT.

This clonotype has ten or more counts. J is TRBJ2-7 and V is TRBV5-1, with D possibly matching TRBD2 (7 bases). This CDR3 is built from 15 residues. The germline gives CDR1 SGHRS, CDR2 YFSETQ. V shed 4 bases and J shed 3 bases, with 17 bases lying between them. The CDR3 region is CASSVGGGSVYEQYF. The CDR3 DNA is TGCGCCAGCAGCGTGGGGGGCGGGAGTGTCTACGAGCAGTACTTC.

The chain employs TRBV7-3 and TRBJ2-1, with D perhaps TRBD2 (7 bases). V shed 4 bases and J shed 8 bases, with 15 bases lying between them. The CDR3 consists of 14 residues. CDR1 is SGHTA, CDR2 FQGTGA, per germline. The CDR3 DNA reads TGTGCCAGCAGCTCGAATGGGGGGGCGGATGAGCAGTTCTTC. Protein: CASSSNGGADEQFF.

The chain has TRBV24-1 and TRBJ2-1; 13 nucleotides line up with TRBD2. With 4 bases clipped from V and 5 bases from J, the junction kept 4 bases outside the gene matches. There are 16 residues in the CDR3. CDR1 is KGHDR and CDR2 is SFDVKD in the germline V gene. The CDR3 DNA reads TGTGCCACCAGTGACACCACTAGCGGGAGGGACAATGAGCAGTTCTTC. It translates to CATSDTTSGRDNEQFF.

This clonotype has ten or more counts. The chain uses TRBV12-3 or TRBV12-4 and TRBJ2-7; 7 nucleotides line up with TRBD1. The V segment lost 6 bases and the J segment 0 bases; nucleotides outside the gene matches: 5. The CDR3 contains 14 residues. CDR3 sequence reads: CASSPGGVSYEQYF. The CDR3 DNA sequence: TGTGCCAGCAGCCCAGGGGGAGTCTCCTACGAGCAGTACTTC.

The sample holds many counts of this clonotype. This rearrangement joins TRBV14 to TRBJ2-7; D may be TRBD2 (5 bases). Germline V gene data show CDR1 as SGHDN and CDR2 as FVKESK. CDR3 length equals 13 residues. V lost 0 bases and J lost 6, with 9 bases in between. The DNA of the CDR3 is TGTGCCAGCAGCCAAGATATAGGAGGCGAGCAGTACTTC. It encodes CASSQDIGGEQYF.

At least ten counts were recorded for this clonotype. The rearrangement joins TRBV5-1 to TRBJ1-6; TRBD1 is a possible D gene (6 bases). CDR1 is SGHRS, CDR2 YFSETQ, per germline. V gave up 5 bases and J gave up 0 bases, with 15 bases separating them. The CDR3 spans 17 residues. For the CDR3, the DNA is TGCGCCAGCAGTCGACAGGAGCAGAGCTCCTATAATTCACCCCTCCACTTT. It is translated as CASSRQEQSSYNSPLHF.

This clonotype was seen many times. V is TRBV4-1 and J is TRBJ2-7; 8 positions match TRBD1. The CDR3 runs 18 residues. Germline assignment: CDR1 MGHRA and CDR2 YSYEKL. The J segment lost 0 bases and the V segment lost 2 bases, leaving 12 bases of the junction unmatched. The CDR3 is CASSQTLTTGGSSYEQYF. CDR3 bases: TGCGCCAGCAGCCAAACCTTGACTACAGGGGGGAGCTCCTACGAGCAGTACTTC.

This clonotype was counted between two and nine times. The chain combines TRBV12-3 or TRBV12-4 with TRBJ1-4; TRBD1 aligns across 7 bases. The trim removed 4 bases at V and 11 bases at J, leaving 13 bases unmatched. The CDR3 totals 15 residues. The CDR3: CASSSRDSLMRKLFF. In nucleotides, the CDR3 is TGTGCCAGCAGTTCTCGGGACAGTCTAATGAGGAAACTGTTTTTT.

This clonotype was observed many times. The chain uses TRBV28 and TRBJ2-7; 10 positions match TRBD2. V dropped 5 bases and J dropped 6; count of bases not matched to a gene: 7. The CDR3 extends over 14 amino acids. Per the germline V gene, CDR1 is MDHEN and CDR2 is SYDVKM. As DNA, the CDR3 is TGTGCCAGCAGTAATCTAGCGGGAGAGTCCGAGCAGTACTTC. This translates into CASSNLAGESEQYF.

This clonotype was found many times. Here the CDR3 reads CASSLGRAGYTF. DNA of the CDR3: TGTGCCAGCAGTTTGGGCAGGGCTGGCTACACCTTC. The rearrangement joins TRBV28 to TRBJ1-2; maybe TRBD1 (5 bases). V lost 3 bases and J lost 7, with 9 bases in between. The germline V gene encodes CDR1 MDHEN and CDR2 SYDVKM. The CDR3 has 12 residues.

This clonotype was detected many times. The V and J genes are TRBV24-1 and TRBJ2-3; 9 bases agree with TRBD1. This CDR3 has 15 amino acids. The trim removed 7 bases at V and 0 bases at J, leaving 4 bases unmatched. Germline V gene sequence: CDR1 KGHDR, CDR2 SFDVKD. This chain's CDR3 is CATSLTGGSTDTQYF. Here the CDR3 DNA reads TGTGCCACCAGCTTGACAGGGGGTAGCACAGATACGCAGTATTTT.

This clonotype has a count of ten or more. The chain uses TRBV27 and TRBJ1-5, with unresolved D. Trimming took off 6 bases at V and 0 bases at J, with 9 bases between the two ends. This CDR3 region has 14 residues. Germline CDR1 MNHEY, CDR2 SMNVEV (reference sequence). DNA for the CDR3: TGTGCCAGCAGCCCTATGGTTAGCAATCAGCCCCAGCATTTT. Amino acids: CASSPMVSNQPQHF.

This clonotype came up many times. The V call is TRBV7-2, the J call TRBJ2-3; D ambiguous. V was shortened by 5 bases and J by 4 bases, with 10 bases between the two germline ends. The CDR3 is 13 amino acids. The germline V gene has CDR1 SGHTA and CDR2 FQGNSA. Written as DNA, the CDR3 is TGTGCCAGCAGCCCATACCAGGCAGATACGCAGTATTTT. Translated: CASSPYQADTQYF.

This clonotype came up many times. The chain joins TRBV12-3 or TRBV12-4 to TRBJ2-7; D gene uncertain. The CDR3 has 13 amino acids. Trimming shortened V by 5 bases and J by 2 bases, and 10 bases separated the two germline ends. This chain's CDR3 is CASSRFLTYEQYF. Written as DNA, the CDR3 is TGTGCCAGCAGTAGGTTCCTTACCTACGAGCAGTACTTC.

With respect to this clonotype: A clone one base away is much larger, so this may be a read error. J is TRBJ2-3 and V is TRBV12-3 or TRBV12-4; D assignment may be TRBD1 or TRBD2 (5 bases each). The length of the CDR3 is 13 residues. The V and J ends lost 7 bases and 3 bases respectively, with 11 bases between them. Here the CDR3 DNA reads TGTGCCAGCAATCCAGAGGGGACAGATACGCAGTATTTT. This gives the protein CASNPEGTDTQYF.

This clonotype was counted between two and nine times. DNA for the CDR3: TGTGCCAGCAGCGTAGACCCAGGGGGCTTGAACACTGAAGCTTTCTTT. Translation: CASSVDPGGLNTEAFF. The chain uses TRBV9 and TRBJ1-1; 8 bases are shared with TRBD1. V was clipped by 0 bases and J by 0 bases; unmatched bases: 4. Germline CDR1 is SGDLS and CDR2 is YYNGEE. The CDR3 is made up of 16 amino acids.

There are many counts of this clonotype. V and J are TRBV12-3 or TRBV12-4 and TRBJ1-1; D is possibly TRBD1 (5 bases). There are 16 residues in the CDR3. The V and J ends lost 1 base and 0 bases respectively, with 12 bases between them. The CDR3 protein is CASSLGGAGMNTEAFF. Here the CDR3 DNA reads TGTGCCAGCAGTTTAGGAGGGGCCGGCATGAACACTGAAGCTTTCTTT.

In this sample, this clonotype turned up many times. The V and J genes are TRBV28 and TRBJ2-7; 7 nucleotides agree with TRBD2. J lost 2 bases, V lost 5 bases, and 9 bases had no gene match. This CDR3 has 15 residues. Germline lookup yields CDR1 MDHEN and CDR2 SYDVKM. CDR3 coding DNA: TGTGCCAGCAGTGGGGGGGTTGCGGGAGCCTACGAGCAGTACTTC. Its protein product is CASSGGVAGAYEQYF.

The table lists this clonotype with many counts. The chain links TRBV12-5 to TRBJ2-1; TRBD1 agrees at 7 bases. The CDR3 has 16 amino acids. Germline assignment: CDR1 LGHNT and CDR2 FRNRAP. V was pared by 6 bases and J by 9 bases, with 17 bases of the junction left unmatched. The CDR3 reads CASGITTGSGFGEQFF. In nucleotides, the CDR3 is TGTGCTAGTGGCATAACGACAGGGTCCGGCTTCGGTGAGCAGTTCTTC. The full variable domain, in which reference TRBV12-5 and TRBJ2-1 provide the parts outside the CDR3, is DARVTQTPRHKVTEMGQEVTMRCQPILGHNTVFWYRQTMMQGLELLAYFRNRAPLDDSGMPKDRFSAEMPDATLATLKIQPSEPRDSAVYFCASGITTGSGFGEQFFGPGTRLTVL.

In its sample, this clonotype was seen many times. The rearrangement uses TRBV28 and TRBJ2-7, with 9 bases fitting TRBD1. Germline lookup yields CDR1 MDHEN and CDR2 SYDVKM. The length of the CDR3 is 17 residues. V lost 4 bases to trimming and J lost 2 bases; unmatched junction nucleotides: 12. As DNA, the CDR3 is TGTGCCAGCAGTTCTTATACAGGGGGCCGGAACACCTACGAGCAGTACTTC. Translated: CASSSYTGGRNTYEQYF.